The 3 T cell receptor beta chains below were found in one sample sequenced in a study of blood T cell repertoires in COVID-19. Some clones are missing from TCRdb's copy, which holds only in-frame ones; the method was immunoSEQ multiplex PCR. The top ten hold around 3.6% of the sample, which has under 300,000 clones, about 88% seen once. The sequencing sample was made of peripheral blood. The source is a man between 18 and 35 years old with active or convalescent COVID-19.

This chain uses TRBV10-3 with TRBJ2-1; weak D call: TRBD2 (5 bases). V gave up 2 bases and J gave up 4 bases, with 9 bases separating them. Looked up from germline, CDR1 is ENHRY and CDR2 is SYGVKD. The CDR3 extends over 14 amino acids. The CDR3 coding sequence is TGTGCCATCAGTGAGAGGGAGAATTACAATGAGCAGTTCTTC. Amino acid sequence: CAISERENYNEQFF.

V is TRBV27 and J is TRBJ2-1, with TRBD2 identical over 9 bases. Germline V gene data show CDR1 as MNHEY and CDR2 as SMNVEV (reference sequence). Trimming removed 3 bases from V and 7 bases from J; junction bases left unmatched: 7. The CDR3 is 15 amino acids. The CDR3 DNA reads TGTGCCAGCAGTTTGTCGCGGGGGGGCCGGAATGAGCAGTTCTTC. The encoded protein is CASSLSRGGRNEQFF.

This clone came up once. This rearrangement joins TRBV28 to TRBJ1-5, with 9 bases identical to TRBD1. Germline CDR1 reads MDHEN; CDR2 reads SYDVKM. The CDR3 covers 19 residues. V lost 5 bases and J lost 3; bases outside the gene matches: 17. As DNA, the CDR3 is TGTGCCAGCAGTCTTATCAACAGGGGGCCCGAGGGGCCCAATCAGCCCCAGCATTTT. Protein: CASSLINRGPEGPNQPQHF.